A single sample gave rise to the 18 T cell receptor beta chains below, sequenced in a study of blood T cell repertoires in COVID-19. Measured with immunoSEQ multiplex PCR; TCRdb has only the in-frame clones, and not every one. In the table there are just over 650,000 clones, approximately 90% of which are singletons. The sample consisted of peripheral blood. These receptors originate from a woman between 18 and 29 years old with acute or convalescent COVID-19.

The rearrangement uses TRBV5-6 and TRBJ1-1, with D possibly matching TRBD1 (6 bases). The germline V gene encodes CDR1 SGHDT and CDR2 YYEEEE. CDR3 size: 14 residues. V was cut by 7 bases and J by 2 bases, with 15 bases left in between. CDR3 region: CASSSDRRNTEAFF. The CDR3 region has the DNA TGTGCCAGCTCTTCCGACAGGCGAAACACTGAAGCTTTCTTT.

The V call is TRBV3-1 (or the pseudogene TRBV3-2), the J call TRBJ1-4; D not resolved. Germline V gene lookup returns CDR1 LGHDT and CDR2 YNNKEL (reference sequence). This CDR3 is built from 16 residues. Trimming shortened V by 2 bases and J by 3 bases, and 13 bases separated the two germline ends. CDR3 region: CASSQIPHGPNEKLFF. CDR3 bases: TGTGCCAGCAGCCAAATCCCCCATGGCCCTAATGAAAAACTGTTTTTT.

This chain links TRBV6-4 with TRBJ2-3; 7 bases are shared with TRBD2. V trimming: 11 bases; J trimming: 3 bases; junction bases outside the gene matches: 2. The CDR3 is 11 amino acids. CDR1 is MRHNA, CDR2 SNTAGT, per germline. CDR3 sequence: CAWGGTDTQYF. Written as DNA, the CDR3 is TGTGCCTGGGGGGGGACAGATACGCAGTATTTT.

The chain uses TRBV19 and TRBJ1-2, with 7 bases aligning to TRBD1. V gave up 4 bases and J gave up 8 bases; unmatched junction bases: 13. CDR3 length: 15 amino acids. CDR1 and CDR2 (germline): LNHDA, SQIVND (reference sequence). CDR3 in amino acids: CASSRGGRESGGYTF. For the CDR3, the DNA is TGTGCCAGTAGTAGAGGGGGCAGGGAAAGTGGCGGCTACACCTTC.

The chain is built from TRBV6-5 and TRBJ1-5; 7 bases align to TRBD1. V lost 5 bases, J lost 4 bases, and 5 bases stayed unmatched. Germline lookup yields CDR1 MNHEY and CDR2 SVGAGI. CDR3 length equals 14 residues. Written as DNA, the CDR3 is TGTGCCAGCAGTCCCTACAGGGGTAATCAGCCCCAGCATTTT. It yields the protein CASSPYRGNQPQHF.

This rearrangement joins TRBV30 to TRBJ1-2, with 9 nucleotides matching TRBD1. Germline-derived CDR1 and CDR2 are GTSNPN and SVGIG (reference sequence). The trim removed 4 bases at V and 2 bases at J, leaving 5 bases unmatched. The CDR3 is 14 residues long. This CDR3 reads CAWTGTGTNYGYTF. In DNA, the CDR3 is TGTGCCTGGACCGGGACAGGGACAAACTATGGCTACACCTTC.

As concerns this clone: At the DNA level, this CDR3 is encoded by other sequences in the same sample as well. This chain connects TRBV6-5 to TRBJ1-2; 7 bases align to TRBD1. Looked up from germline, CDR1 is MNHEY and CDR2 is SVGAGI. The CDR3 covers 13 residues. Trimming took 6 bases from V and 3 from J; bases not matched to a gene: 4. The CDR3 nucleotides read TGTGCCAGCAGGAGGGACAGAGACTATGGCTACACCTTC. Translation gives CASRRDRDYGYTF.

The chain employs TRBV10-1 and TRBJ1-4; TRBD1 is a possible D gene (5 bases). CDR1 and CDR2 (germline): WNHNN, SYGVQD (reference sequence). The CDR3 length is 11 residues. Trimming stripped 10 bases from V and 9 bases from J, with 12 bases between. CDR3 bases: TGCGCCACCGGACACACTCAAAAACTGTTTTTT. Its translation: CATGHTQKLFF.

The chain links TRBV5-1 to TRBJ1-2, with a tentative D call TRBD1 (6 bases). Per germline, CDR1 SGHRS and CDR2 YFSETQ. The CDR3 is 14 amino acids. Trimming left V 4 bases short and J 7 bases short, with 17 bases between. CDR3: CASSPSTGTRGYTF. DNA for the CDR3: TGCGCCAGCAGCCCGTCGACAGGAACGCGTGGCTACACCTTC.

The rearrangement uses TRBV6-6 and TRBJ1-3; D is unclear. The CDR3 extends over 15 amino acids. Trimming left V 2 bases short and J 0 bases short, with 8 bases between. The V gene's germline CDR1 is MNHNY and CDR2 SVGAGI (reference sequence). In DNA form, the CDR3 reads TGTGCCAGCAGTTACCCCGCGGGCTCTGGAAACACCATATATTTT. This sequence encodes CASSYPAGSGNTIYF.

The chain has TRBV27 and TRBJ2-4; D is possibly TRBD2 (6 bases). Trimming took 4 bases from V and 3 from J, leaving 7 bases between them. Per the germline V gene, CDR1 is MNHEY and CDR2 is SMNVEV (reference sequence). The CDR3 extends over 13 amino acids. The DNA of the CDR3 is TGTGCCAGCAGTTGGGACTTCAAAAACATTCAGTACTTC. It specifies CASSWDFKNIQYF.

The chain uses TRBV5-4 and TRBJ1-1; the match to TRBD1 covers 7 bases. The germline V gene has CDR1 SGHNT and CDR2 YYREEE (reference sequence). The V gene end was trimmed by 4 bases and the J gene end by 2 bases; junction bases not matched to a gene: 11. This CDR3 is 16 amino acids long. CDR3: CASSPWTGAYNTEAFF. The CDR3 coding sequence is TGTGCCAGCAGCCCTTGGACAGGCGCCTATAACACTGAAGCTTTCTTT.

The gene calls are TRBV10-3 and TRBJ2-7; 9 positions agree with TRBD1. Germline V gene lookup returns CDR1 ENHRY and CDR2 SYGVKD. Trimming at V came to 3 bases and at J to 5 bases, leaving 23 bases not matched to a gene. The length of the CDR3 is 20 residues. In nucleotides, the CDR3 is TGTGCCATCAGTGAAAGTTTAGGTCAAGGTCCTAGGGACAGGGTAAACGAGCAGTACTTC. The encoded protein is CAISESLGQGPRDRVNEQYF.

The chain couples TRBV11-2 to TRBJ1-2; possible D gene TRBD1, 5 bases. V dropped 0 bases and J dropped 8 bases, with 13 bases sitting between them. CDR3 length: 14 residues. In germline, CDR1 is SGHAT, CDR2 FQNNGV. CDR3 coding DNA: TGTGCCAGCAGCTTAGATAACAGGCCATGGGGCTACACCTTC. Translated: CASSLDNRPWGYTF.

The V and J genes are TRBV4-1 and TRBJ2-7; D is unclear. This CDR3 comprises 14 residues. Germline lookup yields CDR1 MGHRA and CDR2 YSYEKL. Trimming left V 4 bases short and J 0 bases short, with 10 bases between. CDR3 amino acids: CASSRRNSSYEQYF. CDR3 sequence (DNA): TGCGCCAGCAGCCGTCGGAACAGCTCCTACGAGCAGTACTTC.

As regards this clone: This sample includes further DNA sequences coding for the same CDR3. The rearrangement joins TRBV30 to TRBJ1-3; TRBD1 aligns across 7 bases. The CDR3 loop spans 14 amino acids. CDR1 and CDR2 from the germline V gene are GTSNPN and SVGIG (reference sequence). V was pared by 2 bases and J by 5 bases, with 6 bases of the junction left unmatched. The CDR3 nucleotides are TGTGCCTGGAGTCCCAGGGGGGTGAGAAACACCATATATTTT. Residues: CAWSPRGVRNTIYF.

J is TRBJ1-4 and V is TRBV6-1; D gene unclear. Per germline, CDR1 MNHNS and CDR2 SASEGT. V dropped 3 bases and J dropped 4 bases, with 12 bases sitting between them. This CDR3 contains 15 residues. The chain's CDR3 is CASSETMGDNEKLFF. The CDR3 nucleotides read TGTGCCAGCAGTGAGACCATGGGAGATAATGAAAAACTGTTTTTT.

The chain employs TRBV30 and TRBJ1-6; 9 bases fit TRBD1. CDR3 length equals 13 residues. V shed 7 bases and J 7 bases; nucleotides not matched to a gene: 5. Germline CDR1 is GTSNPN and CDR2 is SVGIG (reference sequence). As DNA, the CDR3 is TGTGCCTTACAGGGGGCTCGGAATTCACCCCTCCACTTT. Protein: CALQGARNSPLHF.